One and the same sample provided the 18 T cell receptor beta chains below, sequenced in a study of blood T cell repertoires in COVID-19. Measured with immunoSEQ multiplex PCR; TCRdb has only the in-frame clones, and not every one. The sample records fewer than 350,000 clones, 86% being singletons. The sequencing sample was made of peripheral blood. These receptors were obtained from a woman in her seventies with COVID-19, enrolled during active disease.

The J gene is TRBJ1-5, the V gene TRBV6-5; 9 nucleotides line up with TRBD1. Germline V gives CDR1 MNHEY, CDR2 SVGAGI. The ends lost 7 bases at V and 6 bases at J; junction bases unmatched: 7. The CDR3 consists of 14 residues. Here the CDR3 reads CASILQGAAQPQHF. CDR3 sequence (DNA): TGTGCCAGCATTTTACAGGGGGCAGCTCAGCCCCAGCATTTT.

CDR3 sequence (DNA): TGTGCCTGTCAGAGAGGGGATACGCAGTATTTT. Residues: CACQRGDTQYF. The rearrangement links TRBV30 to TRBJ2-3; maybe TRBD2 (5 bases). Germline CDR1 and CDR2: GTSNPN and SVGIG (reference sequence). This CDR3 contains 11 residues. V lost 6 bases to trimming and J lost 6 bases, with 10 bases between them. The whole variable domain, filled in from reference TRBV30 and TRBJ2-3, reads SQTIHQWPATLVQPVGSPLSLECTVEGTSNPNLYWYRQAAGRGLQLLFYSVGIGQISSEVPQNLSASRPQDRQFILSSKKLLLSDSGFYLCACQRGDTQYFGPGTRLTVL.

This clone was counted a single time. The chain recombines TRBV30 with TRBJ1-6, with D possibly being TRBD1 (6 bases). V lost 2 bases and J lost 0, with 11 bases in between. The CDR3 runs to 16 residues. The germline gives CDR1 GTSNPN, CDR2 SVGIG (reference sequence). CDR3 in DNA: TGTGCCTGGAGTCCCGAGGGGGTCTCCTATAATTCACCCCTCCACTTT. Translating gives CAWSPEGVSYNSPLHF.

This chain connects TRBV24-1 to TRBJ1-2; D is ambiguous. Trimming left V 5 bases short and J 6 bases short, with 15 bases between. Germline CDR1 is KGHDR and CDR2 is SFDVKD. CDR3 length equals 14 residues. The CDR3 bases are TGTGCCACCAGTGCCTCGGAGGATCTAGATGGCTACACCTTC. It is translated as CATSASEDLDGYTF.

The rearrangement joins TRBV7-8 to TRBJ1-2; a weak D match, TRBD1 (5 bases). The CDR3 contains 15 residues. Looked up from germline, CDR1 is SGHVS and CDR2 is FQNEAQ. V lost 2 bases, J lost 6 bases, and 16 bases lay in between. The CDR3 is CASSLPGVTLHGYTF. As DNA, the CDR3 is TGTGCCAGCAGCTTACCGGGGGTTACTCTTCATGGCTACACCTTC.

The chain couples TRBV20-1 to TRBJ1-2; 7 bases match TRBD1. J was trimmed by 8 bases and V by 3 bases; bases with no gene match: 18. Germline CDR1 reads DFQATT; CDR2 reads SNEGSKA (reference sequence). This CDR3 comprises 16 residues. The CDR3 reads CSASLWGTRGTGGYTF. The CDR3 nucleotides read TGCAGTGCTAGTCTCTGGGGCACCAGGGGGACGGGCGGCTACACCTTC.

This chain uses TRBV5-1 with TRBJ2-3; 10 positions agree with TRBD2. The CDR3 totals 17 residues. Looked up from germline, CDR1 is SGHRS and CDR2 is YFSETQ. With V trimmed by 0 bases and J by 2 bases, 6 bases remained unmatched. CDR3 in amino acids: CASSLVGSGGPTDTQYF. The CDR3, as DNA: TGCGCCAGCAGCTTGGTGGGTAGCGGGGGGCCCACAGATACGCAGTATTTT.

The chain is built from TRBV6-6 and TRBJ2-5; TRBD2 agrees at 9 bases. Germline trimming cut 4 bases from V and 2 bases from J; bases unmatched to any gene: 5. Germline CDR1 is MNHNY and CDR2 is SVGAGI (reference sequence). The CDR3 is made up of 15 amino acids. The CDR3 coding sequence is TGTGCCAGCAGTTTTAGCGGGGGCCCTCAAGAGACCCAGTACTTC. Translation gives CASSFSGGPQETQYF.

The chain links TRBV5-1 to TRBJ1-6; 9 bases map to TRBD1. The V gene end was trimmed by 3 bases and the J gene end by 9 bases; junction bases not matched to a gene: 4. Looked up from germline, CDR1 is SGHRS and CDR2 is YFSETQ. The length of the CDR3 is 14 residues. CDR3 residues: CASSSGTGSSPLHF. In DNA, the CDR3 is TGCGCCAGCAGCTCCGGGACAGGGAGTTCACCCCTCCACTTT. Full variable domain (rest looked up from reference TRBV5-1 and TRBJ1-6): KAGVTQTPRYLIKTRGQQVTLSCSPISGHRSVSWYQQTPGQGLQFLFEYFSETQRNKGNFPGRFSGRQFSNSRSEMNVSTLELGDSALYLCASSSGTGSSPLHFGNGTRLTVT.

J is TRBJ2-2 and V is TRBV5-1; D not resolved. CDR3 length equals 13 residues. Deletions cut 4 bases from V and 2 bases from J, with 6 bases between. Germline V gene sequence: CDR1 SGHRS, CDR2 YFSETQ. Here the CDR3 DNA reads TGCGCCAGCAGCCTAACTAACACCGGGGAGCTGTTTTTT. It specifies CASSLTNTGELFF.

This chain joins TRBV13 and TRBJ2-3, with 10 bases that match TRBD2. The ends lost 4 bases at V and 4 bases at J; junction bases unmatched: 8. The CDR3 has 16 residues. Germline assignment: CDR1 PRHDT and CDR2 FYEKMQ (reference sequence). The CDR3 here is CASSWGAGGLSDTQYF. DNA for the CDR3: TGTGCCAGCAGCTGGGGAGCGGGGGGGCTCTCAGATACGCAGTATTTT.

V is TRBV3-1 (or the pseudogene TRBV3-2) and J is TRBJ2-2, with D unresolved. Trimming removed 5 bases at V and 8 bases at J, with 18 bases between. Germline CDR1 is LGHDT and CDR2 is YNNKEL (reference sequence). This CDR3 spans 15 amino acids. CDR3 in amino acids: CASSAQFALGGELFF. The CDR3 DNA is TGTGCCAGCAGCGCTCAATTCGCCCTCGGTGGGGAGCTGTTTTTT.

This chain links TRBV5-6 with TRBJ2-3, with 14 bases matching TRBD2. Germline lookup yields CDR1 SGHDT and CDR2 YYEEEE. The length of the CDR3 is 18 residues. J lost 2 bases, V lost 0 bases, and 5 bases had no gene match. The CDR3 DNA reads TGTGCCAGCAGCTTGGCGGGACTAGCGGGGGCCGACACAGATACGCAGTATTTT. This sequence encodes CASSLAGLAGADTDTQYF.

The table lists this clone with a count of one. The chain is built from TRBV7-6 and TRBJ2-1; 8 bases line up with TRBD1. The CDR3 spans 20 residues. V was clipped by 0 bases and J by 0 bases; unmatched bases: 13. Germline assignment: CDR1 SGHVS and CDR2 FNYEAQ. CDR3 residues: CASSLALRTGRKSSYNEQFF. CDR3 bases: TGTGCCAGCAGCTTAGCGCTTAGGACAGGGCGCAAAAGCTCCTACAATGAGCAGTTCTTC.

The chain couples TRBV11-2 to TRBJ2-3; D uncertain. Germline CDR1 and CDR2: SGHAT and FQNNGV. The length of the CDR3 is 13 residues. V was clipped by 0 bases and J by 3 bases, with 4 bases between them. The CDR3 region is CASSLDRTDTQYF. For the CDR3, the DNA is TGTGCCAGCAGCTTAGATCGGACAGATACGCAGTATTTT.

The gene calls are TRBV5-4 and TRBJ1-3; the match to TRBD1 covers 8 bases. This CDR3 comprises 16 residues. From germline, CDR1 is SGHNT and CDR2 YYREEE (reference sequence). V gave up 0 bases and J gave up 0 bases; unmatched junction bases: 2. Written as DNA, the CDR3 is TGTGCCAGCAGCTTGGGGGGACAGGCCTCTGGAAACACCATATATTTT. It translates to CASSLGGQASGNTIYF.

The CDR3 DNA reads as TGTGCCAGCAGCTTAGGCGCGCAAAGGGGGCGGGTTGGCTACACCTTC. Its protein is CASSLGAQRGRVGYTF. The V call is TRBV7-8, the J call TRBJ1-2, with 7 bases lining up with TRBD1. V trimming: 1 base; J trimming: 7 bases; junction bases outside the gene matches: 12. Germline V CDR1 and CDR2: SGHVS, FQNEAQ. The CDR3 consists of 16 residues.

The chain uses TRBV3-1 (or the pseudogene TRBV3-2) and TRBJ1-1; 7 nucleotides agree with TRBD1. Germline V gives CDR1 LGHDT, CDR2 YNNKEL (reference sequence). The ends lost 4 bases at V and 8 bases at J; junction bases unmatched: 4. The CDR3 extends over 12 amino acids. CDR3 protein: CASSPPGGEAFF. CDR3 DNA: TGTGCCAGCAGCCCACCAGGGGGGGAAGCTTTCTTT.